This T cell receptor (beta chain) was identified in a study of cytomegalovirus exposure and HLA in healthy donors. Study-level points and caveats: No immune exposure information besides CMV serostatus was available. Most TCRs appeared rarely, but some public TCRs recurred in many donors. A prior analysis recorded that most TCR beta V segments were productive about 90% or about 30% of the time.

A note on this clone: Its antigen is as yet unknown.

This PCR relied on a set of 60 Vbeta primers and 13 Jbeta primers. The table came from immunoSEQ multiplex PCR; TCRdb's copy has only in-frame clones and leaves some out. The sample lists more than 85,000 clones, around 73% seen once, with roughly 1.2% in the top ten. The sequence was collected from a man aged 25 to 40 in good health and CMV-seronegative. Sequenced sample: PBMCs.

The CDR3 is CASSLQMNTEAFF. The CDR3 bases are TGTGCCAGCTCACTTCAGATGAACACTGAAGCTTTCTTT. J is TRBJ1-1 and V is TRBV18; D call uncertain. Germline-derived CDR1 and CDR2 are KGHSH and LQKENI. The V gene lost 4 bases and the J gene lost 0 bases, with 6 bases spanning the gap. The CDR3 spans 13 residues.